The 24 T cell receptor beta chains below were found in one sample sequenced in a study of cytomegalovirus exposure and HLA in healthy donors. This table comes from immunoSEQ multiplex PCR, and its TCRdb copy is limited to in-frame clones, with some not included. This repertoire shows around 60,000 clones, around 90% found once; its top ten account for 1% to 1.5%. The source material was PBMCs. These receptors originate from a woman aged 18-29 years in good health and CMV-seronegative.

This clone was counted once. J is TRBJ1-2 and V is TRBV5-5, with 7 bases that match TRBD1. V lost 2 bases to trimming and J lost 8 bases; unmatched junction nucleotides: 9. This CDR3 has 14 amino acids. Germline V lookup: CDR1 SGHKS, CDR2 YYEKEE (reference sequence). CDR3 residues: CASSFNDRVRGYTF. The CDR3 DNA is TGTGCCAGCAGCTTTAATGACAGGGTGAGGGGCTACACCTTC.

The chain is built from TRBV27 and TRBJ2-7, with D possibly TRBD1 on 6 matching bases. The CDR3 is made up of 15 amino acids. V lost 7 bases and J lost 1, with 17 bases in between. Germline CDR1 and CDR2: MNHEY and SMNVEV (reference sequence). CDR3 protein: CASKQDLTGSYEQYF. The CDR3 nucleotides read TGTGCCAGCAAACAGGACCTCACAGGGTCCTACGAGCAGTACTTC.

The rearrangement links TRBV4-3 to TRBJ1-5; tentative D call: TRBD1 (5 bases). CDR1 LGHNA and CDR2 YSLEER come from the germline V gene. This CDR3 has 13 residues. V was shortened by 5 bases and J by 7 bases, with 12 bases between the two germline ends. The CDR3 sequence: CASSAGIGQPQHF. The CDR3 nucleotides are TGCGCCAGCAGCGCAGGGATCGGACAGCCCCAGCATTTT.

The chain links TRBV2 to TRBJ1-1, with D perhaps TRBD1 (6 bases). CDR1 SNHLY and CDR2 FYNNEI come from the germline V gene. V lost 5 bases and J 4 bases, leaving 11 bases between the germline ends. This CDR3 is built from 13 residues. The CDR3 DNA is TGTGCCAGCAGTTCCCAGGGGCGCACTGAAGCTTTCTTT. It yields the protein CASSSQGRTEAFF.

Turning to this clone: At one of its ends the junction is not consistent with the germline gene, which may arise from a read error. The chain employs TRBV5-1 and TRBJ2-7; TRBD2 is a possible D gene (6 bases). This CDR3 spans 14 amino acids. CDR1 is SGHRS and CDR2 is YFSETQ in the germline V gene. The CDR3 loop is CASSTGEAAPPTDF. In DNA, the CDR3 is TGCGCCAGCAGCACTGGGGAGGCAGCTCCCCCGACGGACTTC.

The V gene is TRBV5-1, the J gene TRBJ2-6; D unresolved. The V and J ends lost 6 bases and 5 bases respectively, with 6 bases between them. This CDR3 is 12 amino acids long. CDR1 is SGHRS, CDR2 YFSETQ, per germline. The CDR3 DNA follows: TGCGCCAGCAACGACAGGGCCAACGTCCTGACTTTC. Protein product: CASNDRANVLTF.

The CDR3 loop reads CASSLSGLRGYTF. CDR3 in DNA: TGTGCCAGCAGCTTATCGGGGTTGCGCGGCTACACCTTC. The chain recombines TRBV13 with TRBJ1-2; the D is unclear. This CDR3 has 13 residues. The germline V and J ends were trimmed by 2 bases and 8 bases, with 12 bases remaining between them. The germline V gene encodes CDR1 PRHDT and CDR2 FYEKMQ (reference sequence).

This rearrangement joins TRBV27 to TRBJ2-1; 7 bases fit TRBD2. V lost 7 bases to trimming and J lost 10 bases; unmatched junction nucleotides: 4. The germline V gene encodes CDR1 MNHEY and CDR2 SMNVEV (reference sequence). The CDR3 is 11 amino acids. In nucleotides, the CDR3 is TGTGCCAGCATCAGCGGGGTCGAGCAGTTCTTC. It is translated as CASISGVEQFF.

The rearrangement links TRBV19 to TRBJ2-7; tentative D call: TRBD2 (7 bases). Trimming cost V 6 bases and J 2 bases, with 14 bases left between them. In germline, CDR1 is LNHDA, CDR2 SQIVND (reference sequence). The CDR3 covers 14 residues. The CDR3, as DNA: TGTGCCAGTAGCACAGGGAGGGGTACCTACGAGCAGTACTTC. This codes for CASSTGRGTYEQYF.

J is TRBJ2-7 and V is TRBV6-1; tentatively, D is TRBD1 (6 bases). The CDR3 extends over 14 amino acids. Looked up from germline, CDR1 is MNHNS and CDR2 is SASEGT. V was clipped by 9 bases and J by 0 bases, with 15 bases between them. CDR3 sequence (DNA): TGTGCCAGTAGAGACGGACAGAACTCCTACGAGCAGTACTTC. Translated, it gives CASRDGQNSYEQYF.

The gene calls are TRBV28 and TRBJ1-1; D may be TRBD1 (6 bases). This CDR3 has 14 amino acids. V lost 7 bases and J 0 bases, leaving 12 bases between the germline ends. The germline V gene encodes CDR1 MDHEN and CDR2 SYDVKM. The CDR3 sequence is CASTTGTMNTEAFF. CDR3 bases: TGTGCCAGCACGACAGGCACGATGAACACTGAAGCTTTCTTT.

The rearrangement joins TRBV9 to TRBJ2-5; D is possibly TRBD1 (5 bases). CDR3 length: 15 residues. The V end lost 0 bases, the J end lost 5 bases, and 14 bases lay between the germline ends. Germline V gene lookup returns CDR1 SGDLS and CDR2 YYNGEE. The CDR3 DNA reads TGTGCCAGCAGCGTAGCTGAATCAGGGCGGGAGACCCAGTACTTC. Translated: CASSVAESGRETQYF. Using reference TRBV9 and TRBJ2-5 for the parts outside the CDR3, the full variable domain is DSGVTQTPKHLITATGQRVTLRCSPRSGDLSVYWYQQSLDQGLQFLIQYYNGEERAKGNILERFSAQQFPDLHSELNLSSLELGDSALYFCASSVAESGRETQYFGPGTRLLVL.

This clone was picked up one time. This chain uses TRBV11-2 with TRBJ2-5; 7 nucleotides agree with TRBD2. V was clipped by 6 bases and J by 2 bases; unmatched bases: 6. The CDR3 sequence is 14 residues long. The germline V gene encodes CDR1 SGHAT and CDR2 FQNNGV. The CDR3 DNA follows: TGTGCCAGCAGGGGGACTACTCCACAAGAGACCCAGTACTTC. It yields the protein CASRGTTPQETQYF. Using reference TRBV11-2 and TRBJ2-5 for the parts outside the CDR3, the full variable domain is EAGVAQSPRYKIIEKRQSVAFWCNPISGHATLYWYQQILGQGPKLLIQFQNNGVVDDSQLPKDRFSAERLKGVDSTLKIQPAKLEDSAVYLCASRGTTPQETQYFGPGTRLLVL.

The gene calls are TRBV11-1 and TRBJ1-4, with 8 positions matching TRBD1. The CDR3 covers 14 residues. Looked up from germline, CDR1 is SGHAT and CDR2 is FQDESV (reference sequence). With V trimmed by 4 bases and J by 8 bases, 6 bases remained unmatched. The CDR3 region is CASSWTGNGEKLFF. DNA for the CDR3: TGTGCCAGCAGCTGGACAGGGAACGGCGAAAAACTGTTTTTT.

This chain links TRBV11-2 with TRBJ2-2; D uncertain. CDR1 is SGHAT and CDR2 is FQNNGV in the germline V gene. CDR3 length equals 11 residues. V lost 7 bases and J 8 bases, leaving 8 bases between the germline ends. Written as DNA, the CDR3 is TGTGCCAGCACCCCAGCGGGGGAGCTGTTTTTT. Its protein is CASTPAGELFF. Combining the CDR3 with reference TRBV11-2 and TRBJ2-2 gives the whole variable domain EAGVAQSPRYKIIEKRQSVAFWCNPISGHATLYWYQQILGQGPKLLIQFQNNGVVDDSQLPKDRFSAERLKGVDSTLKIQPAKLEDSAVYLCASTPAGELFFGEGSRLTVL.

CDR3 nucleotide sequence: TGTGCCAGCAGTTCCCCGGACAGGATGAACACTGAAGCTTTCTTT. Amino acids: CASSSPDRMNTEAFF. J is TRBJ1-1 and V is TRBV28, with 7 bases fitting TRBD1. CDR3 length equals 15 residues. Germline values: CDR1 MDHEN, CDR2 SYDVKM. V lost 4 bases, J lost 0 bases, and 5 bases stayed unmatched.

This clone has just one count. The chain uses TRBV11-2 and TRBJ1-4; D gene uncertain. Between the trimmed V and J ends, which lost 2 bases and 8 bases, there was a span of 3 bases. This CDR3 comprises 11 residues. Germline CDR1 and CDR2: SGHAT and FQNNGV. CDR3: CASSLREKLFF. The CDR3 DNA follows: TGTGCCAGCAGCTTACGGGAAAAACTGTTTTTT.

This clone is a singleton in its sample. The genes are TRBV2 and TRBJ2-3, with 7 bases aligning to TRBD1. The CDR3 consists of 14 residues. Per germline, CDR1 SNHLY and CDR2 FYNNEI. The J segment lost 3 bases and the V segment lost 6 bases, leaving 6 bases of the junction unmatched. The CDR3 region is CASSPDRDTDTQYF. The CDR3 DNA reads as TGTGCCAGCAGCCCCGACAGGGATACAGATACGCAGTATTTT.

The chain is built from TRBV5-5 and TRBJ2-7, with 8 bases lining up with TRBD1. The CDR3 extends over 15 amino acids. CDR1 and CDR2 (germline): SGHKS, YYEKEE (reference sequence). With V trimmed by 4 bases and J by 3 bases, 9 bases remained unmatched. The CDR3 spells CASSPQDRAVYEQYF. The CDR3, as DNA: TGTGCCAGCAGCCCGCAGGACAGGGCGGTCTACGAGCAGTACTTC.

The chain recombines TRBV19 with TRBJ2-3; a weak D match, TRBD2 (6 bases). This CDR3 region has 14 residues. V lost 7 bases and J 1 base, leaving 12 bases between the germline ends. Germline V gives CDR1 LNHDA, CDR2 SQIVND (reference sequence). The CDR3 nucleotides read TGTGCCAGTAATGGGGCTAGCGGCACAGATACGCAGTATTTT. It is translated as CASNGASGTDTQYF.

The CDR3 sequence is CASSTGLAGTDTQYF. Here the CDR3 DNA reads TGTGCCAGCTCAACGGGACTAGCGGGAACAGATACGCAGTATTTT. The chain uses TRBV18 and TRBJ2-3, with 13 bases fitting TRBD2. V lost 5 bases, J lost 3 bases, and 2 bases stayed unmatched. CDR3 size: 15 residues. CDR1 is KGHSH, CDR2 LQKENI, per germline. Full variable domain (rest looked up from reference TRBV18 and TRBJ2-3): NAGVMQNPRHLVRRRGQEARLRCSPMKGHSHVYWYRQLPEEGLKFMVYLQKENIIDESGMPKERFSAEFPKEGPSILRIQQVVRGDSAAYFCASSTGLAGTDTQYFGPGTRLTVL.

V and J are TRBV5-1 and TRBJ2-1; a possible D gene is TRBD2 (5 bases). Germline V lookup: CDR1 SGHRS, CDR2 YFSETQ. V dropped 3 bases and J dropped 9 bases, with 16 bases sitting between them. This CDR3 region has 14 residues. In DNA, the CDR3 is TGCGCCAGCAGCTCCGGAGGTCTCCTGGGTGAGCAGTTCTTC. Translating gives CASSSGGLLGEQFF. Full variable domain (outside the CDR3, taken from reference TRBV5-1 and TRBJ2-1): KAGVTQTPRYLIKTRGQQVTLSCSPISGHRSVSWYQQTPGQGLQFLFEYFSETQRNKGNFPGRFSGRQFSNSRSEMNVSTLELGDSALYLCASSSGGLLGEQFFGPGTRLTVL.

A single count supports this clone. CDR3 in amino acids: CASSFGQGYEQYF. CDR3 coding DNA: TGTGCCAGTAGCTTCGGACAGGGCTACGAGCAGTACTTC. The rearrangement links TRBV19 to TRBJ2-7; the match to TRBD1 covers 8 bases. The trim removed 6 bases at V and 3 bases at J, leaving 4 bases unmatched. Germline CDR1 reads LNHDA; CDR2 reads SQIVND (reference sequence). The CDR3 length is 13 residues.

This clone was found a few times. The V gene is TRBV6-1, the J gene TRBJ2-6, with D uncertain. The CDR3 covers 15 residues. Germline lookup yields CDR1 MNHNS and CDR2 SASEGT. Trimming shortened V by 4 bases and J by 2 bases, and 9 bases separated the two germline ends. This CDR3 reads CASSVFQTGANVLTF. The DNA of the CDR3 is TGTGCCAGCAGTGTTTTCCAAACTGGGGCCAACGTCCTGACTTTC.